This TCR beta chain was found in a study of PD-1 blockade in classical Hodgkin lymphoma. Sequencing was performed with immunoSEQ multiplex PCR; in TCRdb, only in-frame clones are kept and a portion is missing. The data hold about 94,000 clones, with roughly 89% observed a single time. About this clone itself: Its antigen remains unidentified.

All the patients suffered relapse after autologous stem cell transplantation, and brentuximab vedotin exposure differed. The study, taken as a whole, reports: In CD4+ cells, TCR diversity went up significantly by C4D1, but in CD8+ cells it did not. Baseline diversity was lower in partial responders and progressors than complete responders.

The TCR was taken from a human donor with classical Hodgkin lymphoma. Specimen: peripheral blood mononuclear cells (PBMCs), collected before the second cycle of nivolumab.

The CDR3 sequence is CASSPQGGITEAFF. The CDR3 DNA sequence: TGTGCCAGCTCACCACAGGGGGGGATCACTGAAGCTTTCTTT. The gene calls are TRBV18 and TRBJ1-1; D might be TRBD1 (6 bases). V lost 1 base and J lost 4, with 10 bases in between. Germline V CDR1 and CDR2: KGHSH, LQKENI. The CDR3 has 14 residues.